The source of this T cell receptor beta chain is a study of OX40 agonist ivuxolimab in advanced cancers. The CDR3 has 13 amino acids. The V end was cut by 6 bases, the J end by 3 bases, with 10 bases between. Germline V gene sequence: CDR1 ENHRY, CDR2 SYGVKD. Collection of blood occurred at baseline, at cycle 4 day 1, and at cycle 7 day 1. Study results and caveats: Among the nonresponders, some also had low normalized T-cell clonal expansion.

As to this clone: Its specificity is not known.

Measured with immunoSEQ multiplex PCR; TCRdb has only the in-frame clones, and not every one. The repertoire has tens of thousands of clones, around 88% of them found once; the top ten carry around 0.61%. This chain uses TRBV10-3 with TRBJ2-3; perhaps TRBD2 as D (7 bases). The sequenced sample was CD4+ or CD8+ T cells sorted from blood, obtained in a trial of the OX40 agonist ivuxolimab. This clonotype was sampled from an adult with an advanced solid tumor such as melanoma, head and neck, liver or kidney cancer. CDR3 bases: TGTGCCATCAGGGGGAGGGGGACAGATACGCAGTATTTT. Translation: CAIRGRGTDTQYF.